The sequence of this T cell receptor beta chain was determined in a study of blood T cell repertoires in COVID-19. Clones were read by immunoSEQ multiplex PCR, and TCRdb kept only the in-frame ones, dropping some. The sample comprises 130,000 to 150,000 clones, 85% to 90% of which are singletons, and approximately 1.2% rests with the top ten. The specimen was PBMCs or T cells enriched from blood (not recorded which). This receptor was identified in a woman in her twenties or thirties with acute COVID-19.

The chain's CDR3 is CASSLTDNSPLHF. CDR3 DNA sequence: TGTGCCAGCAGCTTAACAGATAATTCACCCCTCCACTTT. The chain is built from TRBV7-2 and TRBJ1-6, with D unclear. The germline V gene encodes CDR1 SGHTA and CDR2 FQGNSA. Trimming took 2 bases from V and 5 from J, leaving 4 bases between them. This CDR3 contains 13 residues. Variable domain in full (rest from reference TRBV7-2 and TRBJ1-6): GAGVSQSPSNKVTEKGKDVELRCDPISGHTALYWYRQSLGQGLEFLIYFQGNSAPDKSGLPSDRFSAERTGGSVSTLTIQRTQQEDSAVYLCASSLTDNSPLHFGNGTRLTVT.